This T cell receptor (beta chain) originates from a study of T cells in Graves' hyperthyroidism and ophthalmopathy (dated by TCRdb to between 2019 and 2020). About the full investigation: Peripheral blood was collected at initial diagnosis, before any treatment. TCR V-J signatures able to tell the groups apart were searched for in a discovery cohort of approximately 95 patients, of whom around 42 had Graves' ophthalmopathy and roughly 59 had stable Graves' hyperthyroidism. According to the paper, TCR Vbeta CDR3 sequencing was carried out on 120 to 150 peripheral blood samples, which came from 40 to 45 ophthalmopathy, roughly 75 hyperthyroidism and roughly 17 progressor patients. After sampling, hyperthyroidism patients received methimazole starting at 30 mg daily, and ophthalmopathy patients received high-dose intravenous methylprednisolone. In addition, the study compared T-cell repertoires in thyroid tissue and in blood from five to seven Graves' hyperthyroidism patients. Prospective prediction of ophthalmopathy was tested in an independent validation cohort consisting of roughly 19 hyperthyroidism patients and 15 to 17 patients who later progressed to ophthalmopathy. For training and testing, the 80 to 100 patients in the discovery cohort were randomly divided in a 7:3 ratio. Study-level results and caveats: No statistical method was used to set the sample size in advance, and investigators knew the group allocation. Blood samples also contained most of the expanded thyroid clonotypes (frequency above 0.001), which suggests that blood repertoires may reflect thyroid immune responses. In validation, the model predicted progression to ophthalmopathy with roughly 70% sensitivity and about 72% specificity, a median of around six months before onset. In cross-validation, a model built on a 13 V-J signature told ophthalmopathy apart from stable hyperthyroidism with 85% to 90% sensitivity and around 84% specificity, and in testing the same model reached 80%/75%.

Graves' hyperthyroidism was defined as stable when no progression to ophthalmopathy occurred over 18 months of follow-up. Hyperthyroidism patients were aged 18 to 65 years and newly diagnosed, with disease duration of less than 2 months. Patients with uncontrolled infections, other autoimmune diseases, pregnancy or lactation were excluded. Diagnoses were based on clinical symptoms, serum thyroxine and TRAb, thyroid ultrasound and orbital computed tomography. Ficoll-Paque density gradient centrifugation was used to isolate PBMCs from under 11 ml of fresh peripheral blood. Total RNA was extracted using Trizol reagent, and RNA quality was assessed on an Agilent 2100 Bioanalyzer. The table lists this clonotype with many counts. No antigen is known for it. Within one base of it there is no much larger clone, and no base qualities were kept. TCR beta CDR3 regions were amplified from RNA transcripts. The TCR CDR3 was subjected to a first round of RT-PCR using the HTBI primer set and the Qiagen OneStep RT-PCR kit. The libraries were constructed in a second round of multiplex PCR and then size-selected and purified. Sequencing of the libraries was done on an Illumina HiSeq2000 using paired-end 100 bp reads. In the paper's pipeline: Raw data were processed with SOAPnuke, discarding reads with adapters, uncalled bases, mean Phred below 15, or no exact constant-primer or identifier match. High-quality paired reads were merged using COPE v1.2.5, and each unique nucleotide sequence was defined as a clonotype. MiTCR v1.1 was used to align clonotypes to the IMGT TRBV, TRBD and TRBJ reference segments. Analysis was restricted to V-J combinations with a frequency above 0.0001, which covered 99% to 99.2% of repertoires. A TCS score was defined as the ratio of F50 (clonal expansion) to E x V (chaos), with BLOSUM62-based TCRdist applied between CDR3 peptides within each V-J. Welch's t-statistics and random forest reduced roughly 530 V-J features to 10 to 15, which were used in a naive Bayes classifier (R e1071). The public sequencing data were trimmed at Q25 with fastp and processed into clonotypes with MiXCR by TCRdb, which kept only in-frame beta chains. Rows merge per CDR3 protein into single entries with the most common DNA and genes. The V and J calls reflect TCRdb's pipeline rather than the authors' work. This sample lists roughly 99,000 distinct CDR3 sequences; more than 15% were detected once. Of the sample, 42% is held by the ten largest clones.

The CDR3 spans 13 residues, from the cysteine through the phenylalanine. Only CDR3 DNA remains: 39 bases, in frame from the first base. Trimming removed 1 base from V and 8 bases from J, leaving 8 bases between the germline ends. The germline V gene encodes CDR1 SGHTA and CDR2 FQGNSA. The source material was blood. This clonotype was obtained from a woman aged 45-65 years with Graves' hyperthyroidism. The rearrangement joined TRBV7-2 to TRBJ1-4; the D gene assignment is ambiguous. In nucleotide form, the sequence is TGTGCCAGCAGCTTAGGGCCTTTAGAAAAACTGTTTTTT. This encodes CASSLGPLEKLFF.